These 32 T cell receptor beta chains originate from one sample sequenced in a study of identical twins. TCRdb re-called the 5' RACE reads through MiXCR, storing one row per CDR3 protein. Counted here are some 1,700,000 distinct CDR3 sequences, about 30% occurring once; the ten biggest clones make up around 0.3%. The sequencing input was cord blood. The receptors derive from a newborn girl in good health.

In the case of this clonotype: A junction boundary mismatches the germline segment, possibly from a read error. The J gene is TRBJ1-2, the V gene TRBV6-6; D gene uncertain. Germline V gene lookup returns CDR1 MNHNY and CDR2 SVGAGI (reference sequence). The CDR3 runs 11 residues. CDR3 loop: CASRINYSYTF. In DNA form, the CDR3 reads TGTGCCAGCAGGATTAACTATAGCTACACCTTC.

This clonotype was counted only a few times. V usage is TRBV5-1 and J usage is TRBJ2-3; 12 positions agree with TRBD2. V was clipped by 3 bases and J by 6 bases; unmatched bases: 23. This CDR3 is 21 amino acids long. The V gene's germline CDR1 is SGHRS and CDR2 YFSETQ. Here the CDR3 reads CASSSFWDRDLLAGGPDTQYF. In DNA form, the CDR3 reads TGCGCCAGCAGCTCCTTCTGGGACAGGGATCTTCTAGCGGGGGGGCCGGATACGCAGTATTTT. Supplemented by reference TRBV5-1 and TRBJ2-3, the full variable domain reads KAGVTQTPRYLIKTRGQQVTLSCSPISGHRSVSWYQQTPGQGLQFLFEYFSETQRNKGNFPGRFSGRQFSNSRSEMNVSTLELGDSALYLCASSSFWDRDLLAGGPDTQYFGPGTRLTVL.

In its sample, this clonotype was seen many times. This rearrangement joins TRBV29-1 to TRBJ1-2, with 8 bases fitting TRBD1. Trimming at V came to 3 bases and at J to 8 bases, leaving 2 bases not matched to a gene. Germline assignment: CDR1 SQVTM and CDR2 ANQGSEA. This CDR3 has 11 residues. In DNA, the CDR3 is TGCAGCGTTGACAGGGGGCGCGGCTACACCTTC. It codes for CSVDRGRGYTF.

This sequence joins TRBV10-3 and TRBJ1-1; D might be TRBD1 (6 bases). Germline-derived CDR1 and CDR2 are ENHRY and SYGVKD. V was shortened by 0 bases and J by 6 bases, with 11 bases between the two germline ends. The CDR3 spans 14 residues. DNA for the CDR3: TGTGCCATCAGTGAGTCTTGGGGGGCTGCTGAAGCTTTCTTT. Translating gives CAISESWGAAEAFF.

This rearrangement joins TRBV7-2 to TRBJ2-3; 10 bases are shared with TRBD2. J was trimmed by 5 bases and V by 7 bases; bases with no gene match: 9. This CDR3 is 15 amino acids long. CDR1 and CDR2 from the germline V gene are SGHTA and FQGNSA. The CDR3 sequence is CASNFSPSGGDTQYF. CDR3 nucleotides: TGTGCCAGCAATTTTTCCCCTAGCGGGGGAGATACGCAGTATTTT. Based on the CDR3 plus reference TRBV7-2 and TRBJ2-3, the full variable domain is GAGVSQSPSNKVTEKGKDVELRCDPISGHTALYWYRQSLGQGLEFLIYFQGNSAPDKSGLPSDRFSAERTGGSVSTLTIQRTQQEDSAVYLCASNFSPSGGDTQYFGPGTRLTVL.

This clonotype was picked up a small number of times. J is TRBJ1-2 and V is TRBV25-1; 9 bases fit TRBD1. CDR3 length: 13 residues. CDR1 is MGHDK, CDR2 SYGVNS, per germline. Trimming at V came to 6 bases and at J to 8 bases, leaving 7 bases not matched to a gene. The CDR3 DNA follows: TGTGCCAGCAGCCACGGACAGGGGCTCGGCTACACCTTC. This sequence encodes CASSHGQGLGYTF.

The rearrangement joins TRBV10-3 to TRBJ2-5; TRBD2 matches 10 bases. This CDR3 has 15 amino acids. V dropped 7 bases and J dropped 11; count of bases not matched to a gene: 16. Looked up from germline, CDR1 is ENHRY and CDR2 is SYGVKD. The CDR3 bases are TGTGCCATCAACCATGGAACTAGCGGGACGGGAGAGCAGTACTTC. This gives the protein CAINHGTSGTGEQYF.

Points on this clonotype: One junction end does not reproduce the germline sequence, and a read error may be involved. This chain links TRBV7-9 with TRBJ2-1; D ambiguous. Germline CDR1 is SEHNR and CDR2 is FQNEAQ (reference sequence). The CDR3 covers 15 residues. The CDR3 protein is CASSLAGTSYNEQLF. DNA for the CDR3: TGTGCCAGCAGCTTAGCGGGAACCTCCTACAATGAGCAGCTCTTC.

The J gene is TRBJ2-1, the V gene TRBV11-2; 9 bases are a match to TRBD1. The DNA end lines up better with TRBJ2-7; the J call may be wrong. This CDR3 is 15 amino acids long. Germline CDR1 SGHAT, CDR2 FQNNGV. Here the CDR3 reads CASSQGTGPYNEQYF. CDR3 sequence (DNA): TGTGCCAGCAGCCAAGGGACAGGGCCCTACAATGAGCAGTACTTC.

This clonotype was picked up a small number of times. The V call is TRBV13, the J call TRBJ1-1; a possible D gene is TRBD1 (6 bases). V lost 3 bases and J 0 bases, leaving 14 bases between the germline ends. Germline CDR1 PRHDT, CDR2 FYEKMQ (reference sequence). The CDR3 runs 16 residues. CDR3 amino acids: CASSLGRGGLNTEAFF. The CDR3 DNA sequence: TGTGCCAGCAGCTTGGGCAGGGGAGGATTGAACACTGAAGCTTTCTTT.

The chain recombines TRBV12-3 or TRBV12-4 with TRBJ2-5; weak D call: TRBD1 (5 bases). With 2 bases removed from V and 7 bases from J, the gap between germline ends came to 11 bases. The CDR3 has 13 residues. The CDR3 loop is CASSLTGTGTQYF. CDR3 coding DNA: TGTGCCAGCAGTTTAACAGGAACGGGGACCCAGTACTTC.

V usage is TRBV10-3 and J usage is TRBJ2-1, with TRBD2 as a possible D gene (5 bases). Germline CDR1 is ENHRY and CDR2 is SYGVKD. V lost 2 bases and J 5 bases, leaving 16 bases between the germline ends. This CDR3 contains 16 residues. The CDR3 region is CAISEVDSPHHNEQFF. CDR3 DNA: TGTGCCATCAGTGAGGTGGACTCCCCTCACCACAATGAGCAGTTCTTC.

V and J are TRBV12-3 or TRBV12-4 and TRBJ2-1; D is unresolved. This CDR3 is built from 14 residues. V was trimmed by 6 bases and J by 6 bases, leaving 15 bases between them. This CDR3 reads CASRPGMKSNEQFF. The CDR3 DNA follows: TGTGCCAGCAGACCGGGTATGAAAAGCAATGAGCAGTTCTTC.

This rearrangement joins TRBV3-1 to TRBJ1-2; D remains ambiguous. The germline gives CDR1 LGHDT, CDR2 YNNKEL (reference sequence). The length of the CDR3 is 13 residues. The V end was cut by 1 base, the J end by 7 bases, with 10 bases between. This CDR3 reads CASSQGRRVGYTF. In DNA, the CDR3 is TGTGCCAGCAGCCAAGGACGGAGGGTTGGCTACACCTTC.

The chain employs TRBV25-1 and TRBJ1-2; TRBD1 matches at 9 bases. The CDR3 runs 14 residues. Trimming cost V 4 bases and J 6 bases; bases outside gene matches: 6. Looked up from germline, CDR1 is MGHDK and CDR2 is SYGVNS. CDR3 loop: CASSGPGQGNGYTF. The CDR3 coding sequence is TGTGCCAGCAGTGGGCCGGGACAGGGAAATGGCTACACCTTC.

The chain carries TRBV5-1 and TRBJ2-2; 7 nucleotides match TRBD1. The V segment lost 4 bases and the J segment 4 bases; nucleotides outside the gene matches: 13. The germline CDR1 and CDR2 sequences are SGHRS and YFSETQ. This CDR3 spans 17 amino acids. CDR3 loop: CASSPGPGQYLTGELFF. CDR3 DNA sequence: TGCGCCAGCAGCCCGGGTCCGGGACAGTATCTCACCGGGGAGCTGTTTTTT.

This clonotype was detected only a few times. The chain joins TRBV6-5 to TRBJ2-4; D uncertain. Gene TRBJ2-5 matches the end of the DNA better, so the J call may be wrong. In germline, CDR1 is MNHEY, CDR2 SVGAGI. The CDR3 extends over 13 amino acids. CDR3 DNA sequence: TGTGCCAGCAGCAAACGTGCGCAAGAGACCCAGTACTTC. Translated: CASSKRAQETQYF.

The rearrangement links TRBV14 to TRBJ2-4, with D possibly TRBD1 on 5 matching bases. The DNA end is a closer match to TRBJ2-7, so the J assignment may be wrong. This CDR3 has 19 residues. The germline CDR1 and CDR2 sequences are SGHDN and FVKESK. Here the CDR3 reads CASNHDDRRGGRKGYEQYF. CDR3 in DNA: TGTGCCAGCAACCACGATGATCGTAGGGGTGGTAGGAAAGGCTACGAGCAGTACTTC.

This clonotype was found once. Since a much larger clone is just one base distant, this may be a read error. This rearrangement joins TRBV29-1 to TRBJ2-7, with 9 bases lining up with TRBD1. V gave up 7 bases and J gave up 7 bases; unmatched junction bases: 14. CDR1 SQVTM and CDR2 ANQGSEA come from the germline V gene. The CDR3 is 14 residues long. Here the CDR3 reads CSGGQGHSYNEQYF. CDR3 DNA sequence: TGCAGCGGGGGACAGGGTCACTCCTACAATGAGCAGTACTTC.

The CDR3 nucleotides are TGTGCCAGCAGCGCCGGACAACGCTATGGCTACACCTTC. Translating it yields CASSAGQRYGYTF. V gene TRBV9 combines with J gene TRBJ1-2; the D gene is possibly TRBD1 (5 bases). V lost 3 bases to trimming and J lost 4 bases, with 10 bases between them. The germline CDR1 and CDR2 sequences are SGDLS and YYNGEE. The CDR3 runs 13 residues.

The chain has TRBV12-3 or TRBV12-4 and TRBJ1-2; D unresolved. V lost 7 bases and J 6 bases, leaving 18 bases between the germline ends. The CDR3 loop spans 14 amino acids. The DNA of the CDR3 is TGTGCCAGCACCTTTTATGGGGTGGGCGATGGCTACACCTTC. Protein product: CASTFYGVGDGYTF.

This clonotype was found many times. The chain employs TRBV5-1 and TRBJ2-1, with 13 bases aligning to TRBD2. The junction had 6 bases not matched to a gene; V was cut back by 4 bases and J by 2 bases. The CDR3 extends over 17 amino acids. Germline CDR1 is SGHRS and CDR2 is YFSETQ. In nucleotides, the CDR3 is TGCGCCAGCAGCCCCTCGACTAGCGGGGGGCCCTACAATGAGCAGTTCTTC. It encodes CASSPSTSGGPYNEQFF.

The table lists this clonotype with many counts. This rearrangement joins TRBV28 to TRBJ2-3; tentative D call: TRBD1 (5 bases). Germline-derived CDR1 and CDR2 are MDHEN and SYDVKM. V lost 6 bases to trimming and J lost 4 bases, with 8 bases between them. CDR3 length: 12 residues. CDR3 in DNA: TGTGCCAGCAGCTCAGGGCCAGATACGCAGTATTTT. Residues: CASSSGPDTQYF. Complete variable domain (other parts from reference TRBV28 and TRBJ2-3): DVKVTQSSRYLVKRTGEKVFLECVQDMDHENMFWYRQDPGLGLRLIYFSYDVKMKEKGDIPEGYSVSREKKERFSLILESASTNQTSMYLCASSSGPDTQYFGPGTRLTVL.

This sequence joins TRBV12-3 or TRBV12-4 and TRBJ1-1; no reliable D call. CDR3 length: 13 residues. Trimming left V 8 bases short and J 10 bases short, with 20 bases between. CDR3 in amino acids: CASCPDLGLLAFF. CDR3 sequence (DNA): TGTGCCAGCTGCCCCGACTTGGGTTTACTAGCTTTCTTT.

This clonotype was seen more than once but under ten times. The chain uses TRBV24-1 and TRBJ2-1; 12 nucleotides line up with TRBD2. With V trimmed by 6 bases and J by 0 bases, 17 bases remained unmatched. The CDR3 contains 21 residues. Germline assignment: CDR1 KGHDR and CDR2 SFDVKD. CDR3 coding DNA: TGTGCCACCAGTCCCGGACCGACTAGCGGGAGACGACTGTACTCCTACAATGAGCAGTTCTTC. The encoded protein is CATSPGPTSGRRLYSYNEQFF.

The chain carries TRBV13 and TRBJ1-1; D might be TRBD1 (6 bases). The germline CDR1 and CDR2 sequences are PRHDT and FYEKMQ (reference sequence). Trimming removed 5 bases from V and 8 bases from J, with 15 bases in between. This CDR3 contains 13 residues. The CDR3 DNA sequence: TGTGCCAGCAGCCCATCCAGGGGTTTGGAAGCTTTCTTT. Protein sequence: CASSPSRGLEAFF.

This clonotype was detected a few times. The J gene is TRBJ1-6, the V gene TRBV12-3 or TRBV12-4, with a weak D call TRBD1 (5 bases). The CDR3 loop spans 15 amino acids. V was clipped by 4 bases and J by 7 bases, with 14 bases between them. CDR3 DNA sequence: TGTGCCAGCAGTTGGTCGGGGCGCACAAATTCACCCCTCCACTTT. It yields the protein CASSWSGRTNSPLHF.

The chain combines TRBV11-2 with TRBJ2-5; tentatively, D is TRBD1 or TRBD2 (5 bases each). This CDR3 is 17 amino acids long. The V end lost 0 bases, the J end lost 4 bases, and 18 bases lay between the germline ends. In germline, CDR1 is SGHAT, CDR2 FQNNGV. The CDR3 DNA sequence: TGTGCCAGCAGCTTAGAGCCCTTTAGTCGGGGCGGAGAGACCCAGTACTTC. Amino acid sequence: CASSLEPFSRGGETQYF.

The CDR3 spells CASRPGQANVLTF. CDR3 bases: TGTGCCAGCAGACCTGGACAGGCCAACGTCCTGACTTTC. J is TRBJ2-6 and V is TRBV6-5, with D maybe TRBD1 (5 bases). The V end was cut by 6 bases, the J end by 6 bases, with 9 bases between. Germline values: CDR1 MNHEY, CDR2 SVGAGI. CDR3 length: 13 residues.

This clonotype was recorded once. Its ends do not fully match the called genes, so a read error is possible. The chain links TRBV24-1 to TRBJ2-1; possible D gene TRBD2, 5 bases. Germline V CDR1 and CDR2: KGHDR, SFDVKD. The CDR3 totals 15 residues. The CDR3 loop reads CATSDPRTGDNGQFF. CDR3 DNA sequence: TGTGCCACCAGTGATCCTAGGACTGGAGACAATGGGCAGTTCTTC.

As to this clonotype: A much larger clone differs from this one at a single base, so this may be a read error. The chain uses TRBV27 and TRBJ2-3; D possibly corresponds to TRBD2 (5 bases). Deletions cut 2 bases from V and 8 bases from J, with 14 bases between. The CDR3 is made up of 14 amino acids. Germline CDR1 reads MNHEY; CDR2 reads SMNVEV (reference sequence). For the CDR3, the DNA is TGTGCCAGCAGTTTAAGGACTCCCCCAGGTACGCAGTATTTT. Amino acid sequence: CASSLRTPPGTQYF.

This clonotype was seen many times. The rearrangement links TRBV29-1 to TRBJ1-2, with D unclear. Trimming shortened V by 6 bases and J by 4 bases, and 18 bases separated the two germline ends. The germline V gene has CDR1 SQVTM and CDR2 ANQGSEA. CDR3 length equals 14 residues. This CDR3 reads CSVNERGPFYGYTF. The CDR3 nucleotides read TGCAGCGTCAACGAGCGCGGTCCCTTCTATGGCTACACCTTC.